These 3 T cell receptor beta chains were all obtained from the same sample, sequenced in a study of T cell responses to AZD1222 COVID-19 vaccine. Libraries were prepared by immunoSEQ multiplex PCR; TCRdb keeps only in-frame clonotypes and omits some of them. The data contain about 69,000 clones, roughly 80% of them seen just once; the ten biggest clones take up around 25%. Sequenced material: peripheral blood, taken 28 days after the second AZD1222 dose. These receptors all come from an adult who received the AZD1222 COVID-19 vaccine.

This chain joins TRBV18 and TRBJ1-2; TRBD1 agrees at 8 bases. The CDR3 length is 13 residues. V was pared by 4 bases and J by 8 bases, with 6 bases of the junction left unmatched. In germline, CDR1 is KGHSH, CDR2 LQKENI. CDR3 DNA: TGTGCCAGCTCACATGTCAGGGGGCGAGGCTACACCTTC. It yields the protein CASSHVRGRGYTF. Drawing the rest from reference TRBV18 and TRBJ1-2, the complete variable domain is NAGVMQNPRHLVRRRGQEARLRCSPMKGHSHVYWYRQLPEEGLKFMVYLQKENIIDESGMPKERFSAEFPKEGPSILRIQQVVRGDSAAYFCASSHVRGRGYTFGSGTRLTVV.

The CDR3 region has the DNA TGTGCCAGCAGTGGTTACGGGGAGCTGTTTTTT. The encoded protein is CASSGYGELFF. This rearrangement joins TRBV12-3 or TRBV12-4 to TRBJ2-2, with unresolved D. Trimming cost V 5 bases and J 7 bases, with 5 bases left between them. The CDR3 has 11 amino acids.

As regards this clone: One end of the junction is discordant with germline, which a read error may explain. CDR3 loop: CASSLATNTQYF. Here the CDR3 DNA reads TGTGCCAGCAGCCTCGCCACAAATACGCAGTATTTT. J is TRBJ2-3 and V is TRBV7-9; D is unclear. CDR1 is SEHNR and CDR2 is FQNEAQ in the germline V gene (reference sequence). CDR3 length equals 12 residues.